This TCR beta chain was captured in a study of shared clonotypes between healthy human individuals (dated by TCRdb to the early 2020s). For the study in its entirety: The cohort included a few men and a couple of women between 18 and 49 years of age. Per donor, three plates each were used for CD4 naive and CD4 memory, two for CD8 naive, and one for CD8 memory. The study deeply sequenced blood TCR repertoires of about 5 healthy adults to estimate repertoire size and the extent of clonotype sharing between individuals. Libraries were prepared and TCR repertoires were sequenced by different laboratories using diverse techniques, in order to increase sequencing depth and limit assay-specific biases. Each donor's leukapheresis produced roughly between about 0.9 and 9.5 billion PBMCs. Results and caveats for the whole study, not just this receptor: Estimated clonotype richness was generally larger for naive than for memory subsets. The small number of donors limited the genetic and exposure-history diversity represented. When several donors were compared, the shared fraction of clonotypes was about 5% for naive CD4, approximately 3.5% for naive CD8, 2% to 2.5% for memory CD4, and under 0.5% for memory CD8. Pairwise subsampling led to the expectation that sequencing depth would affect the degree of clonotype sharing among donors. Sampling was limited to blood, and TCR repertoires in tissue likely differ from TCR repertoires in blood. Clonotypes shared by all four sorted-subset donors showed higher generation probabilities than non-shared clonotypes. Incomplete sequencing was indicated by rarefaction of sorted-subset datasets, despite the large sequencing depth.

The donors were healthy, HIV-negative adults who had no recently reported acute infections or vaccinations. Every donor was a Caucasian adult residing in Nashville, Tennessee, USA. Magnetic negative selection was used to enrich CD4+ T cells, after which naive cells were positively selected on CD45RA and the negative fraction became the memory subset. Blood was obtained by leukapheresis, after which PBMCs were separated by Ficoll-Histopaque density gradient centrifugation and cryopreserved in liquid nitrogen vapor phase. Analytical flow cytometry was used to check the purity and quantity of each magnetically sorted T cell population. Genomic DNA was isolated from each sorted fraction and quantified by UV absorbance on a Nanodrop 2000c. Using the deep immunoSEQ assay, TCR CDR3 regions were amplified from genomic DNA by multiplex PCR. Extracted genomic DNA from each cell subset was distributed evenly across all wells of several immunoSEQ 96-well plates, and each plate was treated as a replicate. For sorted subsets, 150 to 250 ng genomic DNA, equal to tens of thousands of T cell genomes, was loaded into each replicate PCR. Purified libraries were measured with a Qubit 3.0 fluorometer, size-checked on a Bioanalyzer 2100, and measured again with the KAPA Library Quantification kit. A separate single-read 150-cycle Illumina NextSeq 550 flow cell was used to sequence each immunoSEQ 96-well plate. Regarding the original processing steps: Because the immunoSEQ output held only junctional sequences and lacked quality scores, the filtering could not match the filtering applied to full-length reads. To assign V/J genes and CDR3, sequences were annotated against IMGT germline references using PyIR, a Python wrapper for IgBLAST v1.9. Reads were filtered out if the reads had weak V/J assignments (E-value above 1e-6), no CDR3, stop codons, out-of-frame junctions, or ambiguous translated residues. V3J clonotypes were defined as sequences sharing an identical inferred V gene, J gene, and CDR3 amino acid sequence. The percentage overlap between two repertoires was calculated by dividing the number of shared unique clonotypes by the size of the smaller repertoire. RTK rarefaction, the Chao1 estimator, and Recon v2.1 estimates of unobserved clonotypes were used to assess repertoire richness. For all TCRbeta clonotypes obtained by the gDNA method from a handful of donors, generation probabilities were computed with OLGA. As stored in TCRdb, this immuneACCESS dataset retains in-frame rearrangements with V and J assigned. A fraction of the clones does not appear; measured against another copy, unresolved V genes explain less than half of the discrepancy, and the remainder lacks a known reason. V and J calls and clone size come straight from that table; D and trimming were deduced from the DNA. The sample table shows over a million clones, and roughly 96% are seen once. In total, the top ten clones hold 1.2% of the sample.

About this clone: Its antigen has not been determined. Qualities for individual bases were not recorded, and no much larger clone is one base off.

This sequence was found in a man aged 25-45 years in good health. Sample: naive CD4+ T cells sorted from blood. The cell subset or site tag for this specimen amounts to: CD45RA+ positively selected.

The CDR3 corresponds to CASITAGSAYEQYF. The DNA reads as follows: TGCGCCAGCATTACAGCGGGGTCAGCCTACGAGCAGTACTTC. In this chain, TRBV10-2 is recombined with TRBJ2-7; 7 junctional bases match TRBD2. Trimming leaves V shorter by 7 bases and J shorter by 2 bases, with the junction holding 8 bases beyond the gene matches. From a lookup of the germline V gene, CDR1 and CDR2 are WSHSY and SAAADI. Counted from cysteine to phenylalanine, this CDR3 has 14 amino acids. Only CDR3 DNA is held: 42 bases, read in frame from base 1.